The TCR beta chain described here comes from a study of a mutant IDH1 vaccine in newly diagnosed glioma (dated by TCRdb to the early 2020s). Study-wide context: Vaccination was initiated 4-6 weeks after radiotherapy alone, or concurrently with temozolomide cycles in the chemotherapy-containing groups. Peripheral blood was collected at six visits: V03 (baseline), V05, V07, V10, V12 and V13. For exploratory analyses, 25 treated patients had longitudinal TCRB deep sequencing done wherever samples were available. The week-35 safety follow-up took place at visit V12, and the week-47 end of study took place at visit V13. Prior to enrollment, standard therapy consisting of radiotherapy alone, temozolomide alone, or radiochemotherapy with temozolomide had been administered to patients, with the combination being received by most patients. Of the approximately 33 treated patients, around 60% were male and around 40% were female, and the mean age was approximately 40 years.

To note about this clone: The target of this receptor is not known. No base-level quality is on record; no much larger clone is a single base apart.

The CDR3, cysteine through phenylalanine, is 15 amino acids long. Of all the DNA, just the CDR3 is kept, 45 bases in frame from base 1. Per the germline V gene, SNHLY is the CDR1 and FYNNEI is the CDR2. Trimming takes 2 bases from V and 4 bases from J, and the germline ends sit 15 bases apart. The time point label here, explained by the study, means: week 35, safety follow-up. Every vaccine dose consisted of 300 ug of a 20-mer mutant IDH1 peptide in Montanide, administered subcutaneously together with topical imiquimod. Across visits V03 through V10, patients got a total of eight vaccinations, given in weeks 1, 3, 5, 7, 11, 15, 19 and 23. Donors had newly diagnosed WHO grade 3 or 4 IDH1-mutant astrocytomas with loss of nuclear ATRX. The samples were drawn from NOA16, a multicentre, single-arm, open-label phase I trial in Germany that tested a mutant IDH1 peptide vaccine in humans for the first time. The DNeasy Blood and Tissue Kit was used to extract genomic DNA from EDTA blood for TCRB sequencing.

Results and caveats for the whole study, not just this receptor: No apparent relationship was observed between pseudoprogression and alterations in the top peripheral T cell clonotypes detected by TCRB sequencing. According to the authors, sample limitations meant that analyses of patient blood samples could not be reproduced. Across multiple MHC alleles, vaccine-induced immune responses were seen in about 93% of patients. Availability determined which PBMC samples were chosen for TCRB deep sequencing.

Libraries were prepared through the immunoSEQ multiplex PCR assay. Rearranged TCR beta chain sequences were amplified using the hsTCRB Kit according to the manufacturer's protocol. Sequencing of TCRB libraries was carried out on an Illumina MiSeq. Concerning the study's data processing: The proprietary platform of the kit vendor was used for demultiplexing, trimming and gene mapping. TCRdb re-hosts the immuneACCESS table, in-frame sequences only. Its copies lack some clones; in the studies checked, an unresolved V gene accounts for under half of them, and the cause for the rest is not known. V, J and clone size are taken as reported in that table, and D and trimming were inferred from the DNA itself. A total of 60,000 or so clones appear in this sample, approximately 81% of them only once. The ten biggest clones cover around 4.6% of the sample.

The chain uses TRBV2 and TRBJ2-7; the D gene identity is not certain. The sample was PBMCs, taken from a glioma patient whose treatment included an IDH1 peptide vaccine. The TCR sequence derives from a man aged 25 to 45 with glioma. The CDR3 region has the sequence CASSEPRPPEYEQYF. The DNA sequence reads TGTGCCAGCAGTGAACCCCGGCCCCCTGAGTACGAGCAGTACTTC.